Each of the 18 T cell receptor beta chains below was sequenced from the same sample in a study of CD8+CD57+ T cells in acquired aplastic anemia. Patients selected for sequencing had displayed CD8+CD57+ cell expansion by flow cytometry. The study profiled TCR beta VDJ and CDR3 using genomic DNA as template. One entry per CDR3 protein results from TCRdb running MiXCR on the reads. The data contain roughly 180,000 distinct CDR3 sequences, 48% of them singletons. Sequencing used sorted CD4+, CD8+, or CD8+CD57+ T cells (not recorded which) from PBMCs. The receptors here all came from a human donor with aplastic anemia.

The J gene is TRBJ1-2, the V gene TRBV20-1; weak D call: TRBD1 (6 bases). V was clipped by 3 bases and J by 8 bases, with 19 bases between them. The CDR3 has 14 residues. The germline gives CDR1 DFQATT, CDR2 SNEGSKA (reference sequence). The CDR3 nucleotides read TGCAGTGCTAGCGCGCAGGACAGATTGGGAGGCTACACCTTC. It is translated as CSASAQDRLGGYTF.

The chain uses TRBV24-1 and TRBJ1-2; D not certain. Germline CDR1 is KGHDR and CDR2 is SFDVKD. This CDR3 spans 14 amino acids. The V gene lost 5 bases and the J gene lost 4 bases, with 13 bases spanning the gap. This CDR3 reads CATSGPTDSYGYTF. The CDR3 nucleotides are TGTGCCACCAGTGGCCCGACGGACTCCTATGGCTACACCTTC.

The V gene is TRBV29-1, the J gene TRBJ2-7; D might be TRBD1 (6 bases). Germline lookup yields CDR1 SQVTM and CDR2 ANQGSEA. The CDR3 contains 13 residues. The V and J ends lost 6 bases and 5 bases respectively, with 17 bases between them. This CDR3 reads CSVRTVLLDEQYF. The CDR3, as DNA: TGCAGCGTCCGGACAGTCCTGCTAGACGAGCAGTACTTC.

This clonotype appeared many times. The CDR3 DNA follows: TGCAGTGCTAGATCCGAGAAAGTTAGGACAGGGGTTTGGTGGGATGAGCAGTTCTTC. The encoded protein is CSARSEKVRTGVWWDEQFF. This chain joins TRBV20-1 and TRBJ2-1; the match to TRBD1 covers 9 bases. With V trimmed by 2 bases and J by 8 bases, 22 bases remained unmatched. The CDR3 has 19 amino acids. The germline gives CDR1 DFQATT, CDR2 SNEGSKA (reference sequence).

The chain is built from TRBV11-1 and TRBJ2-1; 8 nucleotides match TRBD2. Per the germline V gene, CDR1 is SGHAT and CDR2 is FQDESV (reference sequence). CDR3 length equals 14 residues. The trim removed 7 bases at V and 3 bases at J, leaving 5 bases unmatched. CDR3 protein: CASTGGGNYNEQFF. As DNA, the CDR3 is TGTGCCAGCACGGGCGGGGGGAACTACAATGAGCAGTTCTTC.

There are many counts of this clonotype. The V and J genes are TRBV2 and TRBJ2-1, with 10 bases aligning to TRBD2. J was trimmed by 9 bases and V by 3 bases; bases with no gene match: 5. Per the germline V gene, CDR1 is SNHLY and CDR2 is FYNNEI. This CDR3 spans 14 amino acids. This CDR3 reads CASSESGGAAEQFF. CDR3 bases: TGTGCCAGCAGTGAGAGCGGGGGGGCAGCTGAGCAGTTCTTC.

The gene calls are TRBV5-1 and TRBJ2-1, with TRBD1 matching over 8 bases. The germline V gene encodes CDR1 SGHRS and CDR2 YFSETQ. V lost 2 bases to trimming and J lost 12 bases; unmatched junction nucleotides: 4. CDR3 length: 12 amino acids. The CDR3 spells CASSFAGGGQFF. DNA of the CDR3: TGCGCCAGCAGCTTCGCAGGGGGCGGGCAGTTCTTC.

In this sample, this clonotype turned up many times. The CDR3: CSAIDWTSGGRGDTQYF. The CDR3 DNA reads as TGCAGTGCTATTGACTGGACTAGCGGGGGCCGGGGAGATACGCAGTATTTT. This chain uses TRBV20-1 with TRBJ2-3, with 13 bases identical to TRBD2. The junction had 12 bases not matched to a gene; V was cut back by 4 bases and J by 5 bases. The CDR3 sequence is 17 residues long. Germline assignment: CDR1 DFQATT and CDR2 SNEGSKA (reference sequence).

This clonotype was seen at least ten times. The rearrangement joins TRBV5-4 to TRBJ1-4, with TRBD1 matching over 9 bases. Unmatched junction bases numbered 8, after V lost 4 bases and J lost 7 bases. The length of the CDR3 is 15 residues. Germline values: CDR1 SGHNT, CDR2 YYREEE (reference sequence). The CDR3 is CASSGGTGRSEKLFF. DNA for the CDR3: TGTGCCAGCAGCGGGGGGACAGGGCGAAGTGAAAAACTGTTTTTT.

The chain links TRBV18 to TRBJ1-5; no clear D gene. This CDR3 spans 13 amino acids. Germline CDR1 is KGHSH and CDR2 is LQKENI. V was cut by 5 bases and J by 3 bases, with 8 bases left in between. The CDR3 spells CASSVQINQPQHF. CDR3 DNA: TGTGCCAGCTCAGTACAGATCAATCAGCCCCAGCATTTT.

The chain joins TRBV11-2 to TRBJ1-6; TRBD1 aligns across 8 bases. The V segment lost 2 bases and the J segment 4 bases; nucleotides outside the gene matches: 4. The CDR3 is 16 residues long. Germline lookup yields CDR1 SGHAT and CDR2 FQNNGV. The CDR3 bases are TGTGCCAGCAGCTTAAGGCAGGGGGCTTATAATTCACCCCTCCACTTT. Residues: CASSLRQGAYNSPLHF.

CDR3 residues: CAQTGNEQYF. The CDR3 nucleotides read TGTGCTCAGACAGGGAATGAGCAGTACTTC. V and J are TRBV19 and TRBJ2-7; 7 bases match TRBD1. Germline CDR1 LNHDA, CDR2 SQIVND (reference sequence). The CDR3 covers 10 residues.

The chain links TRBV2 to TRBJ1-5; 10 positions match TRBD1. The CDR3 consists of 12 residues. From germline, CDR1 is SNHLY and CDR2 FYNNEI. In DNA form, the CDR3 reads TGTGCGGAAGGGGACAGGGGTCAGCCCCAGCATTTT. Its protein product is CAEGDRGQPQHF.

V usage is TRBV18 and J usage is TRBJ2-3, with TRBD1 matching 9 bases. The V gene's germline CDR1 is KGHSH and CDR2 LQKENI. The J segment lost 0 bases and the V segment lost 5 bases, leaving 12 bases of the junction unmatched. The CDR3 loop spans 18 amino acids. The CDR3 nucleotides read TGTGCCAGCTCAATTCAGACTAACAGGGGGCGCAGCACAGATACGCAGTATTTT. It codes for CASSIQTNRGRSTDTQYF.

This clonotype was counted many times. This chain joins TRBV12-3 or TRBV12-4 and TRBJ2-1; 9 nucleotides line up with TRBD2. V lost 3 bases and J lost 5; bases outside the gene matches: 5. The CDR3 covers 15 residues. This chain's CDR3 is CASSFAGGRNNEQFF. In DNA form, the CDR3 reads TGTGCCAGCAGTTTCGCGGGGGGGCGGAACAATGAGCAGTTCTTC.

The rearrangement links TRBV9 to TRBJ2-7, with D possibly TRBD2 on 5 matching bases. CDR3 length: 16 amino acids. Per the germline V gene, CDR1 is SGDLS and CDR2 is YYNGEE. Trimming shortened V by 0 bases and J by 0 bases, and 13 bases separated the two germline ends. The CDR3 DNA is TGTGCCAGCAGCGTAGGGTTAGGACGGGACTCCTACGAGCAGTACTTC. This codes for CASSVGLGRDSYEQYF.

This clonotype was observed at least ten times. The CDR3 DNA reads as TGCGCCAGCACAGGGACGGACATAACCTACGAGCAGTACTTC. Amino acids: CASTGTDITYEQYF. The chain uses TRBV10-2 and TRBJ2-7, with D possibly being TRBD1 or TRBD2 (5 bases each). The CDR3 loop spans 14 amino acids. The ends were cut back, 7 bases at V and 2 bases at J, with 15 bases in the middle. CDR1 and CDR2 (germline): WSHSY, SAAADI.

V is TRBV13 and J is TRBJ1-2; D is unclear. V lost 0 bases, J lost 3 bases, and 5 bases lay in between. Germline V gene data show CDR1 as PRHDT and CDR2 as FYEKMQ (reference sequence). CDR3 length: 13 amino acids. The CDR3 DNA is TGTGCCAGCAGCTTAGGGCAGTACTATGGCTACACCTTC. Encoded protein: CASSLGQYYGYTF. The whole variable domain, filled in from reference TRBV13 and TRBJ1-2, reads AAGVIQSPRHLIKEKRETATLKCYPIPRHDTVYWYQQGPGQDPQFLISFYEKMQSDKGSIPDRFSAQQFSDYHSELNMSSLELGDSALYFCASSLGQYYGYTFGSGTRLTVV.